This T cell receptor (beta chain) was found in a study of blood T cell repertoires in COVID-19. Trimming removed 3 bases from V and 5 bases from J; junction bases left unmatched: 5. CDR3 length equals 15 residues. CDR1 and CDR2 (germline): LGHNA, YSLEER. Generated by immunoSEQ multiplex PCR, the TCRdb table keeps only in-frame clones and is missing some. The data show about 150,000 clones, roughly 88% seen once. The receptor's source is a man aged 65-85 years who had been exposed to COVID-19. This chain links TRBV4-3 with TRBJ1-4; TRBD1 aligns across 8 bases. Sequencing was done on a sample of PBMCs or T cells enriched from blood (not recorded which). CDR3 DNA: TGCGCCAGCAGCCAGATGCAGGGGGCAAATGAAAAACTGTTTTTT. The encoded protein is CASSQMQGANEKLFF.